This T cell receptor (beta chain) was profiled in a study of memory CD4+ T cells and cytomegalovirus serostatus. Original methodology: Out-of-frame sequences were removed, leaving around 2.2 million distinct TCRbeta sequences. Here immunoSEQ multiplex PCR was the method, and the copy in TCRdb shows in-frame clones only, minus some. The DNA was the basis for D and trimming; V, J and clone size are from that table. The sample holds about 64,000 clones, more than 70% seen once. The sort gate was single viable CD3+CD4+CD8-CD45RO+ cells for memory CD4+ T cells. The CDR3 is 13 residues long. Germline V lookup: CDR1 WNHNN, CDR2 SYGVQD (reference sequence). V was clipped by 2 bases and J by 1 base, with 5 bases between them.

The sample taken for sequencing was memory CD4+ T cells from blood. The TCR originated in an adult in good health and CMV-seronegative. The chain couples TRBV10-1 to TRBJ1-1; no reliable D call. The CDR3 is CASSEPGNTEAFF. Here the CDR3 DNA reads TGCGCCAGCAGTGAGCCAGGGAACACTGAAGCTTTCTTT.